One sample yielded the 15 T cell receptor beta chains listed below, sequenced in a study of T-cell memory formation after mild COVID-19. TCRdb reprocessed the 5' RACE reads via MiXCR and lists one record per CDR3 protein. The data hold about 140,000 distinct CDR3 sequences, with roughly a fifth observed a single time. Sequencing was carried out using PBMCs or a T cell subset sorted from them (not recorded which). The receptors come from an adult woman who had mild COVID-19 (a few samples of this study predate the infection). Cell type and time point are not known.

This clonotype was detected only a few times. The CDR3: CASSHGGRGTEAFF. DNA for the CDR3: TGCGCCAGCAGCCATGGGGGGAGAGGCACTGAAGCTTTCTTT. This chain links TRBV4-3 with TRBJ1-1; weak D call: TRBD1 (5 bases). Trimming stripped 3 bases from V and 4 bases from J, with 12 bases between. Per the germline V gene, CDR1 is LGHNA and CDR2 is YSLEER. The CDR3 is 14 amino acids.

The chain carries TRBV6-1 and TRBJ1-2, with D possibly TRBD1 on 6 matching bases. Germline CDR1 reads MNHNS; CDR2 reads SASEGT. The CDR3 contains 11 residues. V was shortened by 7 bases and J by 4 bases, with 7 bases between the two germline ends. CDR3 loop: CASKDSYGYTF. In DNA form, the CDR3 reads TGTGCCAGCAAGGACAGCTATGGCTACACCTTC.

This clonotype was seen more than once but under ten times. The chain employs TRBV11-2 and TRBJ2-6; tentative D call: TRBD1 (6 bases). There are 17 residues in the CDR3. V lost 10 bases and J 0 bases, leaving 19 bases between the germline ends. CDR1 and CDR2 (germline): SGHAT, FQNNGV. The CDR3 region has the DNA TGTGCCATCTCGGACAGCGCTCGATTCTCTGGGGCCAACGTCCTGACTTTC. This encodes CAISDSARFSGANVLTF.

This clonotype came up many times. This sequence joins TRBV4-3 and TRBJ2-1, with TRBD2 matching over 8 bases. CDR3 length: 16 residues. Germline assignment: CDR1 LGHNA and CDR2 YSLEER. Trimming cost V 0 bases and J 10 bases; bases outside gene matches: 11. As DNA, the CDR3 is TGCGCCAGCAGCCAAGATCCCGGGGGGGGCCCCTTCGAGCAGTTCTTC. Amino acid sequence: CASSQDPGGGPFEQFF.

The chain has TRBV6-2 or TRBV6-3 and TRBJ2-7; 11 bases align to TRBD2. There are 15 residues in the CDR3. V shed 9 bases and J 4 bases; nucleotides not matched to a gene: 11. From germline, CDR1 is MNHEY and CDR2 SVGEGT. The CDR3 sequence is CASRPLGTSGYEQYF. The CDR3, as DNA: TGTGCCAGTCGACCCCTCGGGACTAGCGGTTACGAGCAGTACTTC.

This clonotype occurred a few times. This rearrangement joins TRBV7-6 to TRBJ2-7; 10 positions match TRBD2. Per germline, CDR1 SGHVS and CDR2 FNYEAQ. The CDR3 is made up of 15 amino acids. J was trimmed by 1 base and V by 2 bases; bases with no gene match: 2. CDR3 region: CASSLPAGGSYEQYF. CDR3 coding DNA: TGTGCCAGCAGCTTACCAGCGGGAGGGTCCTACGAGCAGTACTTC.

This sequence joins TRBV20-1 and TRBJ1-6; possible D gene TRBD1, 6 bases. The CDR3 totals 13 residues. Germline V gives CDR1 DFQATT, CDR2 SNEGSKA (reference sequence). V shed 0 bases and J shed 10 bases, with 10 bases lying between them. The CDR3 DNA reads TGCAGTGCTAGAGATTACAGGGACTCACCCCTCCACTTT. This encodes CSARDYRDSPLHF.

The V call is TRBV3-1, the J call TRBJ2-3, with TRBD2 identical over 9 bases. Trimming took 4 bases from V and 1 from J; bases not matched to a gene: 9. CDR1 is LGHDT and CDR2 is YNNKEL in the germline V gene (reference sequence). CDR3 size: 17 residues. CDR3 protein: CASSPQRGGGGTDTQYF. The CDR3 DNA sequence: TGTGCCAGCAGCCCACAACGCGGCGGGGGGGGCACAGATACGCAGTATTTT.

This clonotype occurred a few times. The rearrangement uses TRBV12-3 or TRBV12-4 and TRBJ2-7, with 8 bases identical to TRBD2. The CDR3 runs to 15 residues. Losses at the gene ends were 7 bases for V and 2 bases for J; bases not matched to a gene: 10. Here the CDR3 reads CASTLGERGPYEQYF. The CDR3, as DNA: TGTGCCAGCACTCTGGGGGAGCGGGGGCCCTACGAGCAGTACTTC.

The rearrangement joins TRBV5-1 to TRBJ1-1, with a tentative D call TRBD1 (6 bases). The germline CDR1 and CDR2 sequences are SGHRS and YFSETQ. The CDR3 is 15 residues long. Trimming cost V 0 bases and J 5 bases, with 14 bases left between them. Written as DNA, the CDR3 is TGCGCCAGCAGCTTGGGGGCGACAGGATGGACTGAAGCTTTCTTT. Amino acid sequence: CASSLGATGWTEAFF. Complete variable domain (other parts from reference TRBV5-1 and TRBJ1-1): KAGVTQTPRYLIKTRGQQVTLSCSPISGHRSVSWYQQTPGQGLQFLFEYFSETQRNKGNFPGRFSGRQFSNSRSEMNVSTLELGDSALYLCASSLGATGWTEAFFGQGTRLTVV.

The gene calls are TRBV4-3 and TRBJ1-2; 8 bases are shared with TRBD1. The V and J ends lost 0 bases and 8 bases, in that order; junction bases with no gene match: 5. Germline CDR1 reads LGHNA; CDR2 reads YSLEER. This CDR3 has 14 residues. CDR3 DNA: TGCGCCAGCAGCCAAGATCAGGGGGCACGGGGCTACACCTTC. Its translation is CASSQDQGARGYTF.

This clonotype has a handful of counts. The chain uses TRBV7-2 and TRBJ1-5, with a weak D call TRBD1 (5 bases). The CDR3 is 14 amino acids. Looked up from germline, CDR1 is SGHTA and CDR2 is FQGNSA. The ends were cut back, 3 bases at V and 3 bases at J, with 9 bases in the middle. The chain's CDR3 is CASSLGVINQPQHF. CDR3 nucleotides: TGTGCCAGCAGCTTGGGGGTTATCAATCAGCCCCAGCATTTT.

The V gene is TRBV12-3 or TRBV12-4, the J gene TRBJ1-5; D remains ambiguous. This CDR3 contains 13 residues. The V end was cut by 6 bases, the J end by 0 bases, with 6 bases between. CDR3 region: CASSGSSNQPQHF. CDR3 DNA: TGTGCCAGCAGCGGTAGTAGCAATCAGCCCCAGCATTTT.

This clonotype was observed a handful of times. The rearrangement joins TRBV5-1 to TRBJ2-1, with TRBD1 matching over 7 bases. The germline CDR1 and CDR2 sequences are SGHRS and YFSETQ. V was pared by 6 bases and J by 9 bases, with 15 bases of the junction left unmatched. The length of the CDR3 is 15 residues. The CDR3 DNA sequence: TGCGCCAGCACCCTCCCTGCGTTAGGGGGCAGTGAGCAGTTCTTC. This translates into CASTLPALGGSEQFF. Variable domain in full (rest from reference TRBV5-1 and TRBJ2-1): KAGVTQTPRYLIKTRGQQVTLSCSPISGHRSVSWYQQTPGQGLQFLFEYFSETQRNKGNFPGRFSGRQFSNSRSEMNVSTLELGDSALYLCASTLPALGGSEQFFGPGTRLTVL.

This clonotype was counted a few times. The chain carries TRBV29-1 and TRBJ2-1; weak D call: TRBD1 (5 bases). CDR3 size: 14 residues. V was clipped by 6 bases and J by 3 bases, with 15 bases between them. Germline V gene lookup returns CDR1 SQVTM and CDR2 ANQGSEA. The CDR3 reads CSVRTTLGYNEQFF. The CDR3 DNA follows: TGCAGCGTACGGACAACACTTGGCTACAATGAGCAGTTCTTC.